Below are 29 T cell receptor beta chains sequenced from a single sample in a study of blood T cell repertoires in COVID-19. Repertoires were generated with immunoSEQ multiplex PCR, while TCRdb's copy carries only in-frame clones and drops some. This table has 250,000 to 350,000 clones, approximately 90% appearing once. Input material: peripheral blood. The origin of the receptors is a woman between 45 and 60 years old with COVID-19, enrolled during active disease.

The V gene is TRBV11-2, the J gene TRBJ1-2; 10 bases line up with TRBD1. The germline V gene encodes CDR1 SGHAT and CDR2 FQNNGV. This CDR3 comprises 20 residues. With V trimmed by 0 bases and J by 5 bases, 18 bases remained unmatched. CDR3 in amino acids: CASSLDEDWDRGPSVYGYTF. In DNA, the CDR3 is TGTGCCAGCAGCTTAGATGAGGATTGGGACAGGGGCCCGAGTGTGTATGGCTACACCTTC.

V and J are TRBV6-5 and TRBJ1-2; D uncertain. CDR3 length: 13 residues. Looked up from germline, CDR1 is MNHEY and CDR2 is SVGAGI. The germline V and J ends were trimmed by 6 bases and 3 bases, with 11 bases remaining between them. The CDR3 spells CASRPSLDYGYTF. In DNA, the CDR3 is TGTGCCAGCAGACCCAGTCTAGACTATGGCTACACCTTC.

The DNA of the CDR3 is TGTGCCAGCAGTACCGGACAGGGGGCTGTTGGCTACACCTTC. It codes for CASSTGQGAVGYTF. The rearrangement uses TRBV7-9 and TRBJ1-2, with 11 nucleotides matching TRBD1. Germline CDR1 reads SEHNR; CDR2 reads FQNEAQ (reference sequence). The ends lost 6 bases at V and 7 bases at J; junction bases unmatched: 7. The CDR3 covers 14 residues.

This clone came up once. The V and J genes are TRBV4-1 and TRBJ1-1; D not resolved. This CDR3 region has 15 residues. Germline V gene sequence: CDR1 MGHRA, CDR2 YSYEKL. V was shortened by 2 bases and J by 0 bases, with 10 bases between the two germline ends. The DNA of the CDR3 is TGCGCCAGCAGCCAATATAACGGGATGAACACTGAAGCTTTCTTT. Its protein product is CASSQYNGMNTEAFF.

This clone showed up just once. The gene calls are TRBV4-2 and TRBJ1-1; a possible D gene is TRBD1 (6 bases). Trimming stripped 5 bases from V and 5 bases from J, with 15 bases between. The CDR3 is made up of 14 amino acids. CDR1 is LGHNA, CDR2 YNFKEQ, per germline. The CDR3 nucleotides read TGTGCCAGCAGCACCGGGACATTGGGGACTGAAGCTTTCTTT. This translates into CASSTGTLGTEAFF.

CDR3 region: CASSPSRLEGEQFF. For the CDR3, the DNA is TGTGCCAGCTCACCGTCCCGACTAGAGGGTGAGCAGTTCTTC. The V and J genes are TRBV18 and TRBJ2-1; TRBD2 is a possible D gene (6 bases). Germline V gene sequence: CDR1 KGHSH, CDR2 LQKENI. CDR3 length equals 14 residues. Trimming cost V 3 bases and J 9 bases, with 15 bases left between them. Full variable domain (remainder filled in from reference TRBV18 and TRBJ2-1): NAGVMQNPRHLVRRRGQEARLRCSPMKGHSHVYWYRQLPEEGLKFMVYLQKENIIDESGMPKERFSAEFPKEGPSILRIQQVVRGDSAAYFCASSPSRLEGEQFFGPGTRLTVL.

In regard to this clone: This same CDR3 is encoded by further DNA sequences in the sample. This chain uses TRBV5-6 with TRBJ1-1; TRBD1 agrees at 9 bases. Unmatched junction bases numbered 4, after V lost 1 base and J lost 6 bases. Germline V CDR1 and CDR2: SGHDT, YYEEEE. The CDR3 has 14 amino acids. The CDR3 spells CASSLRDRVPEAFF. The CDR3 DNA is TGTGCCAGCAGCTTGCGGGACAGGGTACCTGAAGCTTTCTTT. The full variable domain, its missing parts supplied by reference TRBV5-6 and TRBJ1-1, is DAGVTQSPTHLIKTRGQQVTLRCSPKSGHDTVSWYQQALGQGPQFIFQYYEEEERQRGNFPDRFSGHQFPNYSSELNVNALLLGDSALYLCASSLRDRVPEAFFGQGTRLTVV.

In the case of this clone: A junction boundary mismatches the germline segment, possibly from a read error. The chain has TRBV5-5 and TRBJ2-1; 7 bases align to TRBD2. Germline CDR1 and CDR2: SGHKS and YYEKEE (reference sequence). The CDR3 loop spans 12 amino acids. The CDR3 DNA follows: TGTGCCAGCAGCTTGGACGGCGGGAGCTTGCTCTTC. As protein: CASSLDGGSLLF. The full variable domain, its missing parts supplied by reference TRBV5-5 and TRBJ2-1, is DAGVTQSPTHLIKTRGQQVTLRCSPISGHKSVSWYQQVLGQGPQFIFQYYEKEERGRGNFPDRFSARQFPNYSSELNVNALLLGDSALYLCASSLDGGSLLFGPGTRLTVL.

As DNA, the CDR3 is TGTGCCAGCAGTGAAGTTATGGGGGCGGGTAATTCACCCCTCCACTTT. Its protein product is CASSEVMGAGNSPLHF. J is TRBJ1-6 and V is TRBV6-1, with a tentative D call TRBD1 (6 bases). The CDR3 totals 16 residues. CDR1 MNHNS and CDR2 SASEGT come from the germline V gene. Trimming took 1 base from V and 6 from J, leaving 13 bases between them.

The J gene is TRBJ2-7, the V gene TRBV5-4; 9 nucleotides agree with TRBD2. Germline assignment: CDR1 SGHNT and CDR2 YYREEE (reference sequence). This CDR3 is built from 16 residues. The trim removed 0 bases at V and 4 bases at J, leaving 8 bases unmatched. The DNA of the CDR3 is TGTGCCAGCAGCTTGGAGGCGACTAGCGGATCTTACGAGCAGTACTTC. Its translation is CASSLEATSGSYEQYF.

The rearrangement uses TRBV18 and TRBJ1-6, with 9 positions matching TRBD1. Germline lookup yields CDR1 KGHSH and CDR2 LQKENI. The CDR3 totals 15 residues. The V and J ends lost 4 bases and 5 bases, in that order; junction bases with no gene match: 3. CDR3 sequence reads: CASSHRDRDNSPLHF. CDR3 coding DNA: TGTGCCAGCTCACACCGGGACAGGGATAATTCACCCCTCCACTTT.

The chain employs TRBV21-1 and TRBJ2-7; the DNA was not used to check the table's D call, TRBD1. TRBV21-1 is recorded as a pseudogene. This CDR3 is 15 amino acids long. The CDR3 reads CASSKPDRVIGEQYF. For the CDR3, the DNA is TGTGCCAGCAGCAAGCCGGACAGGGTTATCGGGGAGCAGTACTTC.

The V call is TRBV7-8, the J call TRBJ1-1, with 8 bases matching TRBD1. The CDR3 spans 12 residues. J gave up 5 bases and V 7 bases, and 3 bases lay outside the gene matches. Germline V gives CDR1 SGHVS, CDR2 FQNEAQ. The CDR3 spells CASNDRGTEAFF. DNA of the CDR3: TGTGCCAGCAACGACAGGGGAACTGAAGCTTTCTTT.

The rearrangement uses TRBV2 and TRBJ2-7, with TRBD2 matching over 12 bases. Germline CDR1 reads SNHLY; CDR2 reads FYNNEI. The CDR3 has 16 residues. V was pared by 6 bases and J by 6 bases, with 12 bases of the junction left unmatched. The chain's CDR3 is CASRADLAGGPGEQYF. In DNA form, the CDR3 reads TGTGCCAGCAGAGCCGACCTAGCGGGAGGGCCAGGCGAGCAGTACTTC.

The chain uses TRBV5-6 and TRBJ2-5; 11 bases fit TRBD2. The germline V gene has CDR1 SGHDT and CDR2 YYEEEE. The CDR3 is 16 residues long. Unmatched junction bases numbered 8, after V lost 3 bases and J lost 4 bases. CDR3 in amino acids: CASSSPSGTSGETQYF. As DNA, the CDR3 is TGTGCCAGCAGCTCCCCCTCTGGGACTAGCGGAGAGACCCAGTACTTC.

The rearrangement joins TRBV5-4 to TRBJ1-6; a weak D match, TRBD1 (6 bases). Per the germline V gene, CDR1 is SGHNT and CDR2 is YYREEE (reference sequence). Trimming cost V 7 bases and J 11 bases, with 16 bases left between them. The CDR3 has 13 amino acids. CDR3 loop: CASQLDRRAPLHF. As DNA, the CDR3 is TGTGCCAGCCAACTTGACAGGCGGGCACCCCTCCACTTT.

The chain uses TRBV3-1 (or the pseudogene TRBV3-2) and TRBJ2-2, with 8 bases matching TRBD1. CDR3 length equals 15 residues. Germline V gene sequence: CDR1 LGHDT, CDR2 YNNKEL (reference sequence). V shed 4 bases and J 5 bases; nucleotides not matched to a gene: 6. In nucleotides, the CDR3 is TGTGCCAGCAGCCTTCAGGGACAGGCGACCGGGGAGCTGTTTTTT. Residues: CASSLQGQATGELFF.

The chain uses TRBV5-1 and TRBJ2-5, with TRBD1 identical over 7 bases. Per germline, CDR1 SGHRS and CDR2 YFSETQ. This CDR3 is built from 15 residues. After removal of 1 base from V and 2 bases from J, the junction contained 5 bases not matched to a gene. The chain's CDR3 is CASSLFGGQQETQYF. The CDR3 region has the DNA TGCGCCAGCAGCTTGTTTGGGGGACAGCAAGAGACCCAGTACTTC.

This chain links TRBV27 with TRBJ2-1; D possibly corresponds to TRBD2 (5 bases). In germline, CDR1 is MNHEY, CDR2 SMNVEV (reference sequence). The V and J ends lost 6 bases and 3 bases respectively, with 21 bases between them. The CDR3 spans 17 residues. The DNA of the CDR3 is TGTGCCAGCAGGACTCGGACTGCAACCCTATTCTACAATGAGCAGTTCTTC. The encoded protein is CASRTRTATLFYNEQFF.

V and J are TRBV3-1 (or the pseudogene TRBV3-2) and TRBJ1-1; D ambiguous. From germline, CDR1 is LGHDT and CDR2 YNNKEL (reference sequence). The CDR3 spans 14 residues. The V gene lost 6 bases and the J gene lost 1 base, with 12 bases spanning the gap. CDR3 sequence reads: CASRRGLENTEAFF. The CDR3 region has the DNA TGTGCCAGCAGACGCGGACTGGAGAACACTGAAGCTTTCTTT.

The chain combines TRBV3-1 (or the pseudogene TRBV3-2) with TRBJ2-3; TRBD2 agrees at 10 bases. The CDR3 runs 15 residues. J lost 3 bases, V lost 6 bases, and 6 bases had no gene match. Germline loops: CDR1 LGHDT, CDR2 YNNKEL (reference sequence). The CDR3 spells CASRQREGLTDTQYF. CDR3 coding DNA: TGTGCCAGCAGGCAGCGGGAGGGCCTAACAGATACGCAGTATTTT.

CDR3 region: CASSGGPGQVSLTETQYF. In DNA form, the CDR3 reads TGTGCCAGCAGCGGGGGTCCGGGACAGGTATCGCTCACCGAGACCCAGTACTTC. V is TRBV7-6 and J is TRBJ2-5; 8 nucleotides agree with TRBD1. The V and J ends lost 5 bases and 5 bases, in that order; junction bases with no gene match: 19. CDR3 length equals 18 residues. Germline V gene data show CDR1 as SGHVS and CDR2 as FNYEAQ. Full variable domain (rest looked up from reference TRBV7-6 and TRBJ2-5): GAGVSQSPRYKVTKRGQDVALRCDPISGHVSLYWYRQALGQGPEFLTYFNYEAQQDKSGLPNDRFSAERPEGSISTLTIQRTEQRDSAMYRCASSGGPGQVSLTETQYFGPGTRLLVL.

J is TRBJ2-7 and V is TRBV11-3, with 9 bases that match TRBD1. Germline CDR1 reads SGHNT; CDR2 reads YENEEA. V lost 6 bases, J lost 1 base, and 7 bases stayed unmatched. This CDR3 comprises 15 residues. CDR3 in DNA: TGTGCCAGCAGGGACCGACAGGGGGTTTCCTACGAGCAGTACTTC. Translated: CASRDRQGVSYEQYF.

The table lists this clone with a count of one. The rearrangement joins TRBV27 to TRBJ2-1; 10 bases fit TRBD2. Germline V CDR1 and CDR2: MNHEY, SMNVEV (reference sequence). The CDR3 is made up of 16 amino acids. J gave up 4 bases and V 5 bases, and 8 bases lay outside the gene matches. DNA of the CDR3: TGTGCCAGCAGTACCCTAGGGACTAGCGCGTACAATGAGCAGTTCTTC. Residues: CASSTLGTSAYNEQFF.

The CDR3 region is CATSASTSGRAHEQYF. The CDR3 DNA follows: TGTGCCACCAGTGCCTCAACTAGCGGGAGGGCCCACGAGCAGTACTTC. The rearrangement joins TRBV24-1 to TRBJ2-7, with 13 bases lining up with TRBD2. J was trimmed by 5 bases and V by 5 bases; bases with no gene match: 8. Germline-derived CDR1 and CDR2 are KGHDR and SFDVKD. This CDR3 spans 16 amino acids.

The V call is TRBV2, the J call TRBJ2-6; the D gene is possibly TRBD1 (5 bases). The germline V and J ends were trimmed by 3 bases and 2 bases, with 8 bases remaining between them. The length of the CDR3 is 15 residues. Germline assignment: CDR1 SNHLY and CDR2 FYNNEI. The CDR3 sequence is CASSEIGAGANVLTF. The DNA of the CDR3 is TGTGCCAGCAGTGAGATAGGGGCTGGGGCCAACGTCCTGACTTTC.

This chain links TRBV20-1 with TRBJ2-1; 8 positions match TRBD1. CDR1 and CDR2 (germline): DFQATT, SNEGSKA (reference sequence). The V segment lost 3 bases and the J segment 6 bases; nucleotides outside the gene matches: 4. CDR3 length: 13 residues. The CDR3 is CSASPGGGNEQFF. As DNA, the CDR3 is TGCAGTGCTAGTCCAGGGGGCGGCAATGAGCAGTTCTTC.

This clone was seen just once. This rearrangement joins TRBV7-3 to TRBJ2-1, with 12 positions matching TRBD2. CDR3 size: 16 residues. Germline CDR1 SGHTA, CDR2 FQGTGA. The junction had 2 bases not matched to a gene; V was cut back by 2 bases and J by 3 bases. This CDR3 is CASSLRLAGVYNEQFF. CDR3 nucleotide sequence: TGTGCCAGCAGCTTACGACTAGCGGGAGTCTACAATGAGCAGTTCTTC.

V usage is TRBV5-1 and J usage is TRBJ1-2; no clear D. Germline lookup yields CDR1 SGHRS and CDR2 YFSETQ. The CDR3 is 15 residues long. The V and J ends lost 0 bases and 0 bases respectively, with 9 bases between them. CDR3: CASSLVGEANYGYTF. In nucleotides, the CDR3 is TGCGCCAGCAGCTTGGTTGGAGAAGCTAACTATGGCTACACCTTC.